The clone carrying this TCR beta chain was observed at least ten times. Its antigen is not identified. The ends were cut back, 6 bases at V and 3 bases at J, with 14 bases in the middle. CDR3 length equals 14 residues. Germline-derived CDR1 and CDR2 are MDHEN and SYDVKM. The sample belongs to a study of T cells in Graves' hyperthyroidism and ophthalmopathy. Study context: Peripheral blood samples were taken at initial diagnosis, prior to any treatment. Study-wide points: Blood samples included most of the expanded thyroid clonotypes exceeding 0.001.

RNA transcripts were the template for amplifying TCR beta CDR3 regions. The TCR CDR3 was amplified in a first-round RT-PCR using the HTBI primer set. Via MiXCR, TCRdb re-called the multiplex PCR reads, giving one row per CDR3 protein. Among fewer than 400,000 distinct CDR3 sequences listed, more than 12% were seen once. V gene TRBV28 combines with J gene TRBJ1-1; possible D gene TRBD1, 6 bases. This TCR derives from a man between 50 and 59 years old with Graves' ophthalmopathy. What was sequenced was blood. CDR3: CASRPYRVDTEAFF. The CDR3 coding sequence is TGTGCCAGCAGGCCCTACAGGGTGGACACTGAAGCTTTCTTT.